This T cell receptor (beta chain) was found in a study of T cells after yellow fever vaccination. Findings and caveats of the study: Most primary-vaccination clones reappeared after the booster (less than 98% CD4, around 88% CD8).

MiXCR, run by TCRdb on the 5' RACE reads, gives a single entry per CDR3 protein. The table records about 120,000 distinct CDR3 sequences, under 9% of them present only once. After removal of 3 bases from V and 5 bases from J, the junction contained 8 bases not matched to a gene. The CDR3 spans 17 residues. Germline loops: CDR1 SNHLY, CDR2 FYNNEI. This clonotype was counted ten times or more. Its antigen is unknown. The specimen was CD8+ T cells sorted from PBMCs, collected 45 days after the yellow fever booster vaccination. The sequence was collected from a young man who received the YFV17D yellow fever vaccine. The V gene is TRBV2, the J gene TRBJ2-1; TRBD2 matches 12 bases. Written as DNA, the CDR3 is TGTGCCAGCAGTGAGCCTCTTCGACTAGCGGGAGACAATGAGCAGTTCTTC. It codes for CASSEPLRLAGDNEQFF.